This T cell receptor (beta chain) appears in the sequencing data of a study of blood T cell repertoires in COVID-19. The repertoire was sequenced with immunoSEQ multiplex PCR; TCRdb's copy has only in-frame clones and lacks some. The sample yields hundreds of thousands of clones, 85% to 90% seen once. Germline V gives CDR1 WSHSY, CDR2 SAAADI. The CDR3 covers 13 residues. J gave up 8 bases and V 5 bases, and 6 bases lay outside the gene matches. The V gene is TRBV10-2, the J gene TRBJ1-2; TRBD1 matches at 9 bases. The sample consisted of peripheral blood. The TCR sequence derives from a man between 65 and 85 years old with acute or convalescent COVID-19. Here the CDR3 reads CASSRDRVQGYTF. In nucleotides, the CDR3 is TGCGCCAGCAGTAGGGACAGGGTTCAGGGCTACACCTTC.